Reported below is one T cell receptor beta chain. Original processing notes: Amplifying reference gene primers gave estimates of nucleated cell counts. Generated by immunoSEQ multiplex PCR, the TCRdb table keeps only in-frame clones and is missing some. V and J calls and clone size follow that table, whereas D and trimming were derived from the DNA. Here the sample spans approximately 390,000 clones, roughly 90% being singletons. The CDR3 consists of 14 residues. Deletions cut 1 base from V and 9 bases from J, with 15 bases between. The germline CDR1 and CDR2 sequences are KGHSH and LQKENI. The data were taken from a study of blood T cell repertoires in COVID-19. Study-wide background: PBMCs, B-cell-depleted T cells, or T cells were the source of the cDNA or gDNA that made up the material.

The chain couples TRBV18 to TRBJ1-2; perhaps TRBD1 as D (5 bases). The receptor's source is a man between 18 and 29 years old with active or convalescent COVID-19. Sequenced input: peripheral blood. The CDR3 DNA reads TGTGCCAGCTCACCACTCGGCAGGGTGGAGAGCTACACCTTC. This translates into CASSPLGRVESYTF.